The entry that follows covers one TCR beta chain sequence. Its cognate antigen has yet to be identified. The input lacks base qualities; no much larger clone sits a single base away. Whole blood was collected in K2EDTA tubes by collaborating institutions according to the institutions' own protocols. For TCRbeta analysis, collaborators shipped samples in one of three forms: frozen whole blood, isolated PBMCs, or DNA extracted from either of those sample types. TCRbeta CDR3 regions were amplified from genomic DNA using the immunoSEQ Assay, a bias-controlled multiplex PCR. The original methods were these. Within the assay, amplification of reference gene primers was used to estimate how many nucleated cells each sample contained. Sequence reads were collapsed and filtered to measure the absolute abundance of every unique TCRbeta CDR3 rearrangement. For each sample, productive Simpson clonality was calculated by taking the square root of Simpson's diversity index across productive rearrangements. This immuneACCESS table, as held by TCRdb, lists in-frame sequences with V and J called but not all clones. Of the missing ones, under half trace to an unresolved V gene in checked studies; the others have no known cause. V and J calls plus clone size are reproduced from that table; the DNA served to infer D and trimming. The sample table holds about 230,000 clones, of which approximately 82% were seen once. Approximately 6% of the sample is held by the ten biggest clonotypes.

These data come from a study of blood T cell repertoires in COVID-19 (dated by TCRdb to the early 2020s). About the investigation overall: Samples from collaborators originated in the United States, Italy and Spain and spanned both the acute and convalescent phases of COVID-19. The prospective study material was composed of cDNA or gDNA derived from T cells, B-cell-depleted T cells, or PBMCs. Subjects who had been exposed to COVID-19, were actively infected with it, or had recovered from it provided the deeply sampled blood TCRbeta repertoires that made up the dataset. The repertoires were released in a freely available public database intended as a resource for research on the immune response to SARS-CoV-2. Samples came from the ongoing ImmuneRACE study (first 160 participants) plus 1,254 subjects from 6 global collaborators. Sample metadata almost always included a de-identified subject ID, COVID-19 status, age in years and sex. HLA class I and class II types, where available, came from metadata supplied by the sample provider rather than from assay-based typing. Broader findings and caveats from the paper: The quantity of clinical and demographic metadata differed by source and by participant and was supplied without curation.

The germline V gene specifies MNHEY as CDR1 and SVGAGI as CDR2. The junction shows trimming of 0 bases on V and 11 bases on J, plus 11 bases between the germline ends. From the cysteine through the phenylalanine, the CDR3 covers 14 amino acids. The sequence is cut down to CDR3 DNA, 42 bases in frame from base 1. Sequencing was performed on peripheral blood. The receptor was isolated from a man aged 80 or over with acute or convalescent COVID-19. The chain is made from TRBV6-5 and TRBJ1-6, with no reliable assignment of the D segment. The CDR3 reads as follows: CASSYSTLETPLHF. The DNA sequence reads TGTGCCAGCAGTTACTCGACCCTGGAGACACCCCTCCACTTT.